This T cell receptor beta chain was profiled in a study of blood T cell repertoires in COVID-19 (dated by TCRdb to about 2020). Looking at the study overall: Samples covering the acute and convalescent phases of COVID-19 were provided by collaborators in the United States, Italy and Spain. The material from the prospective study consisted of cDNA or gDNA derived from T cells, B-cell-depleted T cells, or PBMCs. Subjects who had been exposed to COVID-19, were actively infected with it, or had recovered from it provided the deeply sampled blood TCRbeta repertoires that made up the dataset. Sample metadata almost always included a de-identified subject ID, COVID-19 status, age in years and sex. The repertoires were released in a freely available public database meant as a resource for research on the immune response to SARS-CoV-2. The samples were drawn from the first 160 participants of the ongoing ImmuneRACE study and from about 1,200 subjects provided by 6 global collaborators. HLA class I and class II types, where available, came from metadata supplied by the sample provider rather than from assay-based typing. General findings and caveats noted by the study authors: How much clinical and demographic metadata was included differed by source and by participant, and the metadata was provided uncurated.

Whole blood was collected in K2EDTA tubes by collaborating institutions according to the institutions' own protocols. For TCRbeta analysis, collaborator samples were shipped as frozen whole blood, as isolated PBMCs, or as DNA extracted from either sample type. V is clipped by 2 bases and J by 7 bases, and the sequence between their germline boundaries is 7 bases long. CDR3 length: 13 amino acids, cysteine to phenylalanine. Only CDR3 DNA is held: 39 bases, read in frame from base 1. Taken from the germline V gene, the CDR1 and CDR2 loops are SGHDT and YYEEEE. Remarks on this clone: It has no known antigen specificity. Per-nucleotide qualities are absent, and no much larger clonotype sits a single base away.

The immunoSEQ Assay, a bias-controlled multiplex PCR, was used to amplify TCRbeta CDR3 regions from genomic DNA. The original pipeline was this. Nucleated cell counts per sample were estimated from amplification of reference gene primers within the assay. To quantify the absolute abundance of each unique TCRbeta CDR3 rearrangement, sequence reads were collapsed and filtered. For each sample, productive Simpson clonality was calculated as the square root of Simpson's diversity index over productive rearrangements. TCRdb carries this immuneACCESS record with in-frame sequences only. Its versions omit some clonotypes, under half of them owing to an unresolved V gene in the studies checked, with the rest unexplained. The DNA was the basis for D and trimming; V, J and clone size are from that table. This sample holds roughly 73,000 clones; more than 75% were observed only once. The ten most abundant clones make up 29% of the sample.

The receptor's source is a woman older than 75 with active or convalescent COVID-19. The sequence is built from TRBV5-6 and TRBJ1-6; no confident D gene assignment can be made. The sample comprised peripheral blood. The CDR3 protein sequence reads: CASSLYPNSPLHF. The base sequence is TGTGCCAGCAGCTTATATCCGAATTCACCCCTCCACTTT.